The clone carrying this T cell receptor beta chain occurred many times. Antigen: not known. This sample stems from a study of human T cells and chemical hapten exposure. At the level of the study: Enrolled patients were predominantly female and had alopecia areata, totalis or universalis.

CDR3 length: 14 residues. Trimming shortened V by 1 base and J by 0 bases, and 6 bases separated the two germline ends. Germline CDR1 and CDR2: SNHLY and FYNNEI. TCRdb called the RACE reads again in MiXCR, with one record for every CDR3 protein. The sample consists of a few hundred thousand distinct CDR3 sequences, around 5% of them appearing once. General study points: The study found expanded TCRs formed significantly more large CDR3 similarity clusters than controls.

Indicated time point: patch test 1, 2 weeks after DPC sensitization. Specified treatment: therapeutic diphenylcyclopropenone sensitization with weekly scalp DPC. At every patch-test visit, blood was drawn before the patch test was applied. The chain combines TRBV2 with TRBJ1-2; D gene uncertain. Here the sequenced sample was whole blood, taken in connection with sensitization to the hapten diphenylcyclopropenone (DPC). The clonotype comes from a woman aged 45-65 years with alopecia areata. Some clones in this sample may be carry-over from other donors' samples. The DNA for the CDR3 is TGTGCCAGCAGTGAAGTGGGAACTAACTATGGCTACACCTTC. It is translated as CASSEVGTNYGYTF.